This passage covers 18 T cell receptor beta chains from one sample sequenced in a study of identical twins (dated by TCRdb to 2016 to 2017). To prepare the library, 5' RACE was applied. The sequencer was an Illumina HiSeq 2000. The raw public data were reprocessed by TCRdb itself: fastp quality trimming at Q25, MiXCR clonotype calling, in-frame beta chains only. Here each entry gathers all rows of one CDR3 protein and keeps the most common genes and DNA. This sample comprises around 1.7 million distinct CDR3 sequences, about 32% of them detected only once. The top ten hold under 0.35% of the sample. Specimen: cord blood. These receptors all stem from a newborn girl in good health.

This chain links TRBV4-3 with TRBJ2-5; 7 bases fit TRBD2. Germline V gene sequence: CDR1 LGHNA, CDR2 YSLEER. The CDR3 runs to 17 residues. With V trimmed by 0 bases and J by 0 bases, 7 bases remained unmatched. The CDR3 reads CASSQDRQAGHQETQYF. The CDR3 DNA sequence: TGCGCCAGCAGCCAAGATAGACAAGCGGGACACCAAGAGACCCAGTACTTC.

The table lists this clonotype with a few counts. The V call is TRBV11-2, the J call TRBJ2-3; D gene uncertain. The V and J ends lost 2 bases and 2 bases respectively, with 8 bases between them. Germline values: CDR1 SGHAT, CDR2 FQNNGV. This CDR3 has 14 residues. The CDR3 here is CASSLYSDTDTQYF. As DNA, the CDR3 is TGTGCCAGCAGCTTATACAGCGACACAGATACGCAGTATTTT.

The chain combines TRBV12-3 or TRBV12-4 with TRBJ2-5; TRBD2 aligns across 9 bases. The CDR3 consists of 17 residues. V trimming: 3 bases; J trimming: 5 bases; junction bases outside the gene matches: 13. CDR3 sequence reads: CASSFGGGAKLWETQYF. In nucleotides, the CDR3 is TGTGCCAGCAGTTTCGGCGGGGGGGCTAAGCTTTGGGAGACCCAGTACTTC.

CDR3 in DNA: TGTGCCAGCAGCTTACATCTCCGAGAATCCCAAGAGACCCAGTACTTC. The encoded protein is CASSLHLRESQETQYF. This chain connects TRBV7-2 to TRBJ2-5; no reliable D call. Germline V gives CDR1 SGHTA, CDR2 FQGNSA. V was clipped by 2 bases and J by 1 base, with 14 bases between them. This CDR3 has 16 amino acids. The complete variable domain, with remaining parts taken from reference TRBV7-2 and TRBJ2-5, reads GAGVSQSPSNKVTEKGKDVELRCDPISGHTALYWYRQSLGQGLEFLIYFQGNSAPDKSGLPSDRFSAERTGGSVSTLTIQRTQQEDSAVYLCASSLHLRESQETQYFGPGTRLLVL.

J is TRBJ1-5 and V is TRBV4-2; no reliable D call. With 0 bases removed from V and 3 bases from J, the gap between germline ends came to 9 bases. The CDR3 is 15 residues long. Germline values: CDR1 LGHNA, CDR2 YNFKEQ. This chain's CDR3 is CASSQDAGVNQPQHF. The CDR3, as DNA: TGTGCCAGCAGCCAAGACGCAGGAGTCAATCAGCCCCAGCATTTT.

This chain uses TRBV6-6 with TRBJ2-7, with unresolved D. Per germline, CDR1 MNHNY and CDR2 SVGAGI (reference sequence). This CDR3 comprises 12 residues. V was cut by 8 bases and J by 7 bases, with 15 bases left in between. DNA for the CDR3: TGTGCCAGCGAACCCGCCCACAATGAGCAGTACTTC. It specifies CASEPAHNEQYF.

J is TRBJ2-3 and V is TRBV6-1, with a tentative D call TRBD2 (5 bases). Trimming pared 2 bases from V and 6 bases from J, leaving 12 bases between. The CDR3 contains 14 residues. Germline CDR1 and CDR2: MNHNS and SASEGT. The CDR3 region is CASSERRSRDTQYF. The CDR3, as DNA: TGTGCCAGCAGTGAAAGGAGGAGTAGGGATACGCAGTATTTT.

This clonotype was seen more than once but under ten times. The chain joins TRBV6-1 to TRBJ2-1; 7 nucleotides match TRBD2. Germline-derived CDR1 and CDR2 are MNHNS and SASEGT. V lost 1 base and J lost 2; bases outside the gene matches: 8. The CDR3 spans 17 residues. The CDR3 here is CASSEVFGGWAYNEQFF. The CDR3 DNA is TGTGCCAGCAGTGAAGTCTTCGGGGGGTGGGCCTACAATGAGCAGTTCTTC.

This clonotype was observed a few times. The chain has TRBV9 and TRBJ2-1; D gene unclear. CDR1 and CDR2 from the germline V gene are SGDLS and YYNGEE. The CDR3 sequence is 11 residues long. Trimming took 10 bases from V and 4 from J, leaving 9 bases between them. CDR3 DNA: TGTGCCCCTGATATATACAATGAGCAGTTCTTC. This codes for CAPDIYNEQFF.

In this sample, this clonotype turned up a few times. The chain combines TRBV27 with TRBJ2-5; D is uncertain. V lost 5 bases and J lost 3, with 13 bases in between. In germline, CDR1 is MNHEY, CDR2 SMNVEV (reference sequence). The CDR3 is made up of 14 amino acids. The CDR3 reads CASSPPRKKETQYF. CDR3 nucleotide sequence: TGTGCCAGCAGTCCCCCCCGGAAAAAAGAGACCCAGTACTTC.

There are a few counts of this clonotype. The chain employs TRBV20-1 and TRBJ2-1; D is possibly TRBD1 or TRBD2 (5 bases each). The CDR3 extends over 16 amino acids. Germline assignment: CDR1 DFQATT and CDR2 SNEGSKA (reference sequence). V was trimmed by 1 base and J by 3 bases, leaving 16 bases between them. CDR3 bases: TGCAGTGCTAGAGGAGTACCGGGGACCTACTACAATGAGCAGTTCTTC. Its protein is CSARGVPGTYYNEQFF.

This clonotype was counted a few times. J is TRBJ1-2 and V is TRBV20-1, with a weak D call TRBD1 (5 bases). Trimming took off 1 base at V and 5 bases at J, with 11 bases between the two ends. Germline lookup yields CDR1 DFQATT and CDR2 SNEGSKA (reference sequence). CDR3 length: 13 amino acids. The CDR3 protein is CSARATAIYGYTF. The CDR3 coding sequence is TGCAGTGCTAGAGCGACAGCAATATATGGCTACACCTTC.

This clonotype was counted between two and nine times. This chain connects TRBV12-3 or TRBV12-4 to TRBJ1-2, with D possibly TRBD1 on 6 matching bases. Between the trimmed V and J ends, which lost 0 bases and 9 bases, there was a span of 14 bases. There are 14 residues in the CDR3. The CDR3 coding sequence is TGTGCCAGCAGTTTAGCGACGACAGGCCGAAGCTACACCTTC. This translates into CASSLATTGRSYTF.

This clonotype was counted once. The chain uses TRBV7-2 and TRBJ2-2, with 12 bases lining up with TRBD2. After removal of 4 bases from V and 4 bases from J, the junction contained 7 bases not matched to a gene. The CDR3 has 17 amino acids. Germline CDR1 reads SGHTA; CDR2 reads FQGNSA. The CDR3 coding sequence is TGTGCCAGCAGCTCTCTAGCGGGGGGGCGAGGCACCGGGGAGCTGTTTTTT. Residues: CASSSLAGGRGTGELFF.

This rearrangement joins TRBV6-2 or TRBV6-3 to TRBJ2-7, with D perhaps TRBD1 (6 bases). Trimming stripped 0 bases from V and 5 bases from J, with 14 bases between. The CDR3 length is 15 residues. Germline values: CDR1 MNHEY, CDR2 SVGEGT. This chain's CDR3 is CASSYSFRGSHEQYF. CDR3 coding DNA: TGTGCCAGCAGTTACTCGTTTAGGGGGTCCCACGAGCAGTACTTC.

As for this clonotype: The junction and the germline gene differ at one end; a read error may be behind it. The rearrangement links TRBV5-1 to TRBJ2-5, with D possibly being TRBD1 (6 bases). CDR1 is SGHRS and CDR2 is YFSETQ in the germline V gene. The CDR3 contains 13 residues. The CDR3, as DNA: TGCGCCCGCAGGACAGATGGACAAGAGACCCAGTACTTC. It is translated as CARRTDGQETQYF.

CDR3: CASSSETGGGEKLFF. The CDR3 nucleotides read TGCGCCAGCAGTTCTGAGACAGGGGGAGGCGAAAAACTGTTTTTT. The rearrangement uses TRBV5-1 and TRBJ1-4; 9 bases align to TRBD1. Germline V gene sequence: CDR1 SGHRS, CDR2 YFSETQ. CDR3 length: 15 residues. Trimming took 5 bases from V and 8 from J; bases not matched to a gene: 10. The whole variable domain, remainder taken from reference TRBV5-1 and TRBJ1-4, is KAGVTQTPRYLIKTRGQQVTLSCSPISGHRSVSWYQQTPGQGLQFLFEYFSETQRNKGNFPGRFSGRQFSNSRSEMNVSTLELGDSALYLCASSSETGGGEKLFFGSGTQLSVL.

This sequence joins TRBV28 and TRBJ2-5; no definite D call. V lost 4 bases, J lost 13 bases, and 19 bases lay in between. The CDR3 is 13 amino acids. Germline CDR1 and CDR2: MDHEN and SYDVKM. The CDR3 sequence: CASSSQSTASLYF. CDR3 DNA sequence: TGTGCCAGCAGTTCCCAGTCCACAGCGTCCCTGTACTTC.